This T cell receptor (beta chain) was profiled in a study of blood T cells in healthy people across ages. This clonotype was seen many times. Germline CDR1 reads MNHNS; CDR2 reads SASEGT. This CDR3 is built from 15 residues. V gave up 8 bases and J gave up 1 base, with 17 bases separating them. Combining a sample-barcoded 5' primer with a J-beta primer mix, a second PCR ran for roughly 6 to 12 cycles. One entry per CDR3 protein, called by TCRdb with MiXCR from the 5' RACE reads. The sample lists almost 1 million distinct CDR3 sequences, 45% to 60% occurring once. The specimen sequenced was blood. The origin of this receptor is a woman aged 55-75 years in good health. The J gene is TRBJ1-1, the V gene TRBV6-1; the D is unclear. CDR3 sequence (DNA): TGTGCCAGCGGCCTCGGGAGTTCGGGGAACACTGAAGCTTTCTTT. Encoded protein: CASGLGSSGNTEAFF.